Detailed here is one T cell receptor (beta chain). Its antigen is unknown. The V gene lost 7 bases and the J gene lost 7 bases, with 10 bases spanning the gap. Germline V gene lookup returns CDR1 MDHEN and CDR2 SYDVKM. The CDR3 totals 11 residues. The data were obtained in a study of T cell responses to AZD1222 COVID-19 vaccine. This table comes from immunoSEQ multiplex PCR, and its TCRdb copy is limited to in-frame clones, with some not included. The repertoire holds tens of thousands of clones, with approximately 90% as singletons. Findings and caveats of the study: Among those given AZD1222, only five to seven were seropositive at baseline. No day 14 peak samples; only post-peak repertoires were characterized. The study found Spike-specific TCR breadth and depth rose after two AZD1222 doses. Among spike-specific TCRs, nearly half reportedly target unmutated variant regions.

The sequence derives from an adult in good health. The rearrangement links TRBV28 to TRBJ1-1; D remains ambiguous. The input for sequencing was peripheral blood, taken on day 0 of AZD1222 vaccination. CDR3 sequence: CASTEGFEAFF. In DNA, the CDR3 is TGTGCCAGCACCGAGGGATTTGAAGCTTTCTTT.